This T cell receptor (beta chain) was retrieved from a study of long-term antiretroviral therapy in people with HIV. V shed 5 bases and J 9 bases; nucleotides not matched to a gene: 6. The germline V gene has CDR1 MNHEY and CDR2 SMNVEV (reference sequence). The CDR3 has 14 residues. The libraries were made with immunoSEQ v3.0 at survey level. Assay used: immunoSEQ multiplex PCR; TCRdb lists only in-frame clones, some missing. The data contain fewer than 30,000 clones, about 82% of them singletons. Prior to DNA extraction, the samples held 1-10 million cryopreserved PBMC. The receptor was derived from a woman aged 25 to 39 with HIV. Sequencing used unsorted PBMCs, obtained 0.8 years after starting antiretroviral therapy. The chain is built from TRBV27 and TRBJ1-6; 8 bases fit TRBD1. The CDR3 loop is CASSTRDRTSPLHF. The CDR3 nucleotides read TGTGCCAGCAGTACCCGGGACAGGACTTCACCCCTCCACTTT.